This passage covers 22 T cell receptor beta chains from one sample sequenced in a study of blood T cell repertoires in COVID-19. The method was immunoSEQ multiplex PCR; TCRdb's version includes in-frame clones alone and lacks a portion of them. Here the sample spans about 74,000 clones, 65% to 90% being singletons. Sequencing was performed on peripheral blood. The receptors here all came from a man aged 80 or over with acute or convalescent COVID-19.

The rearrangement links TRBV11-2 to TRBJ2-7; 12 positions agree with TRBD2. This CDR3 has 16 amino acids. Germline V gene data show CDR1 as SGHAT and CDR2 as FQNNGV. With V trimmed by 7 bases and J by 0 bases, 7 bases remained unmatched. CDR3 sequence: CASTLTSGGPSYEQYF. The CDR3 nucleotides read TGTGCCAGCACCCTCACTAGCGGGGGGCCCTCCTACGAGCAGTACTTC.

V gene TRBV28 combines with J gene TRBJ1-5; 7 nucleotides align to TRBD1. After removal of 1 base from V and 4 bases from J, the junction contained 4 bases not matched to a gene. Germline CDR1 and CDR2: MDHEN and SYDVKM. The CDR3 extends over 15 amino acids. CDR3 DNA: TGTGCCAGCAGTTTATTGGGACAGAGTAATCAGCCCCAGCATTTT. Translating it yields CASSLLGQSNQPQHF.

There are a few counts of this clone. CDR3 sequence (DNA): TGTGCCAGCTCACCATTGGACAGCACCGGGGAGCTGTTTTTT. The encoded protein is CASSPLDSTGELFF. This chain uses TRBV18 with TRBJ2-2; TRBD1 is a possible D gene (6 bases). Germline-derived CDR1 and CDR2 are KGHSH and LQKENI. With 2 bases removed from V and 4 bases from J, the gap between germline ends came to 8 bases. There are 14 residues in the CDR3.

This clone has just a few counts. The chain combines TRBV14 with TRBJ1-3; D might be TRBD1 (6 bases). Germline CDR1 and CDR2: SGHDN and FVKESK. CDR3 length: 15 residues. With 6 bases removed from V and 2 bases from J, the gap between germline ends came to 14 bases. This CDR3 is CASSQFTGTGNTIYF. DNA of the CDR3: TGTGCCAGCAGTCAATTCACAGGGACTGGAAACACCATATATTTT.

The V call is TRBV7-8, the J call TRBJ2-1, with 10 bases aligning to TRBD2. The germline V gene has CDR1 SGHVS and CDR2 FQNEAQ. V was pared by 1 base and J by 0 bases, with 15 bases of the junction left unmatched. The length of the CDR3 is 21 residues. CDR3 bases: TGTGCCAGCAGCTTAGAAGGACTAGCGGCATTCCGGGGTCTCTCCTACAATGAGCAGTTCTTC. Translated, it gives CASSLEGLAAFRGLSYNEQFF. Together with reference TRBV7-8 and TRBJ2-1, the CDR3 gives the full variable domain: GAGVSQSPRYKVAKRGQDVALRCDPISGHVSLFWYQQALGQGPEFLTYFQNEAQLDKSGLPSDRFFAERPEGSVSTLKIQRTQQEDSAVYLCASSLEGLAAFRGLSYNEQFFGPGTRLTVL.

This chain joins TRBV6-5 and TRBJ1-2; weak D call: TRBD1 (5 bases). The CDR3 has 14 residues. CDR1 is MNHEY, CDR2 SVGAGI, per germline. V lost 0 bases, J lost 7 bases, and 12 bases lay in between. CDR3 sequence reads: CASSYSTASSGYTF. The CDR3 DNA sequence: TGTGCCAGCAGTTACTCGACAGCTTCGAGTGGCTACACCTTC.

The rearrangement joins TRBV9 to TRBJ2-2; 11 bases match TRBD1. Germline V gene lookup returns CDR1 SGDLS and CDR2 YYNGEE. The CDR3 spans 16 residues. Trimming cost V 3 bases and J 1 base; bases outside gene matches: 2. The CDR3 DNA reads TGTGCCAGCAGCGCGGGGACAGGGGGGAACACCGGGGAGCTGTTTTTT. Protein sequence: CASSAGTGGNTGELFF.

V usage is TRBV11-2 and J usage is TRBJ1-3, with 8 positions matching TRBD1. There are 14 residues in the CDR3. Looked up from germline, CDR1 is SGHAT and CDR2 is FQNNGV. After removal of 1 base from V and 4 bases from J, the junction contained 0 bases not matched to a gene. The DNA for the CDR3 is TGTGCCAGCAGCTTAGGGACAGGGGGAAACACCATATATTTT. Amino acids: CASSLGTGGNTIYF.

This rearrangement joins TRBV20-1 to TRBJ1-1; 7 bases agree with TRBD1. The CDR3 runs 11 residues. With 4 bases clipped from V and 7 bases from J, the junction kept 3 bases outside the gene matches. Germline CDR1 and CDR2: DFQATT and SNEGSKA (reference sequence). CDR3 in amino acids: CSATDRDEAFF. CDR3 sequence (DNA): TGCAGTGCTACAGACAGGGATGAAGCTTTCTTT.

The V gene is TRBV15, the J gene TRBJ2-1; the match to TRBD2 covers 14 bases. Germline V gene sequence: CDR1 LNHNV, CDR2 YYDKDF (reference sequence). Unmatched junction bases numbered 4, after V lost 1 base and J lost 11 bases. The CDR3 loop spans 15 amino acids. CDR3: CATSRGLAGGPQQFF. DNA for the CDR3: TGTGCCACCAGCAGAGGACTAGCGGGAGGGCCCCAGCAGTTCTTC.

The chain is built from TRBV24-1 and TRBJ1-2, with D hard to call. With 6 bases removed from V and 2 bases from J, the gap between germline ends came to 3 bases. This CDR3 has 11 residues. Looked up from germline, CDR1 is KGHDR and CDR2 is SFDVKD. The CDR3 loop reads CATSQNYGYTF. The CDR3, as DNA: TGTGCCACCAGTCAGAACTATGGCTACACCTTC.

This chain uses TRBV6-5 with TRBJ2-7; the match to TRBD2 covers 11 bases. The V gene end was trimmed by 6 bases and the J gene end by 6 bases; junction bases not matched to a gene: 4. CDR3 length: 13 residues. CDR1 is MNHEY, CDR2 SVGAGI, per germline. As DNA, the CDR3 is TGTGCCAGCAGGCTAGCGGGAGGTAGCGAGCAGTACTTC. This sequence encodes CASRLAGGSEQYF.

This chain connects TRBV19 to TRBJ1-5, with D unresolved. The length of the CDR3 is 14 residues. Per germline, CDR1 LNHDA and CDR2 SQIVND (reference sequence). V was pared by 3 bases and J by 0 bases, with 6 bases between. The CDR3 DNA reads TGTGCCAGTAGTATCACAGATAGCAATCAGCCCCAGCATTTT. Amino acid sequence: CASSITDSNQPQHF.

This clone has more than one count but fewer than ten. The chain couples TRBV19 to TRBJ1-5; D may be TRBD1 (5 bases). This CDR3 region has 19 residues. CDR1 LNHDA and CDR2 SQIVND come from the germline V gene (reference sequence). V lost 6 bases, J lost 1 base, and 25 bases lay in between. The CDR3, as DNA: TGTGCCAGTAGCCATCCTCGGGTGGGGCTACGGCGGAGCAATCAGCCCCAGCATTTT. Protein sequence: CASSHPRVGLRRSNQPQHF.

The chain is built from TRBV13 and TRBJ1-3; tentatively, D is TRBD1 (5 bases). Trimming pared 0 bases from V and 0 bases from J, leaving 6 bases between. Looked up from germline, CDR1 is PRHDT and CDR2 is FYEKMQ (reference sequence). This CDR3 comprises 15 residues. The CDR3 DNA sequence: TGTGCCAGCAGCTTAGGGACAGACTCTGGAAACACCATATATTTT. Its protein product is CASSLGTDSGNTIYF.

The chain employs TRBV7-2 and TRBJ1-2; D uncertain. Deletions cut 5 bases from V and 1 base from J, with 8 bases between. Germline CDR1 reads SGHTA; CDR2 reads FQGNSA. The length of the CDR3 is 13 residues. CDR3 coding DNA: TGTGCCAGCAGCCCCCCAATTAACTATGGCTACACCTTC. This sequence encodes CASSPPINYGYTF.

CDR3 in amino acids: CASRSTVNYGYTF. In DNA, the CDR3 is TGTGCCAGCAGATCGACAGTGAACTATGGCTACACCTTC. V usage is TRBV28 and J usage is TRBJ1-2, with D tentatively TRBD1 (5 bases). Trimming pared 6 bases from V and 2 bases from J, leaving 10 bases between. The CDR3 totals 13 residues. The germline CDR1 and CDR2 sequences are MDHEN and SYDVKM.

The chain joins TRBV12-3 or TRBV12-4 to TRBJ1-6; D not certain. The V gene lost 4 bases and the J gene lost 7 bases, with 5 bases spanning the gap. There are 12 residues in the CDR3. Here the CDR3 DNA reads TGTGCCAGCAGTTCGGTGAATTCACCCCTCCACTTT. This sequence encodes CASSSVNSPLHF.

The chain joins TRBV7-6 to TRBJ2-1; TRBD2 matches 9 bases. With 0 bases clipped from V and 9 bases from J, the junction kept 6 bases outside the gene matches. CDR3 length: 15 residues. CDR1 and CDR2 from the germline V gene are SGHVS and FNYEAQ. Written as DNA, the CDR3 is TGTGCCAGCAGCTTAGCGGGGGGGACTAGCATTGAGCAGTTCTTC. This translates into CASSLAGGTSIEQFF.

V usage is TRBV5-1 and J usage is TRBJ1-2; no definite D call. V shed 1 base and J shed 0 bases, with 10 bases lying between them. The CDR3 is 15 residues long. Germline V lookup: CDR1 SGHRS, CDR2 YFSETQ. DNA for the CDR3: TGCGCCAGCAGCTTGCGCGAGGGTACTAACTATGGCTACACCTTC. The encoded protein is CASSLREGTNYGYTF.

The genes are TRBV28 and TRBJ2-7; 8 bases agree with TRBD2. With V trimmed by 2 bases and J by 6 bases, 9 bases remained unmatched. The germline CDR1 and CDR2 sequences are MDHEN and SYDVKM. The CDR3 is made up of 15 amino acids. The CDR3 DNA is TGTGCCAGCAGTTTAAAGGCGGGGGGTTGGTCCGAGCAGTACTTC. Its protein product is CASSLKAGGWSEQYF.

The chain combines TRBV18 with TRBJ2-1; 10 bases align to TRBD2. V shed 1 base, J shed 6 bases, and the junction held 12 bases outside the gene matches. Germline CDR1 and CDR2: KGHSH and LQKENI. The CDR3 spans 18 residues. CDR3 loop: CASSPLFETSGTGNEQFF. The CDR3 DNA follows: TGTGCCAGCTCACCACTTTTCGAAACTAGCGGGACCGGCAATGAGCAGTTCTTC.